This T cell receptor beta chain emerged from a study of blood T cell repertoires in COVID-19. This CDR3 is built from 11 residues. The V end lost 2 bases, the J end lost 7 bases, and 8 bases lay between the germline ends. Germline V gene data show CDR1 as DFQATT and CDR2 as SNEGSKA (reference sequence). TCRdb's copy holds only in-frame clones and misses some; the assay was immunoSEQ multiplex PCR. The sample yields hundreds of thousands of clones, about 85% seen once. Participants were aged about 18 to 100 years from 24 US areas. This TCR came from a woman between 50 and 59 years old who had recovered from COVID-19. The source material was PBMCs or T cells enriched from blood (not recorded which). The chain couples TRBV20-1 to TRBJ1-1, with D possibly being TRBD1 (5 bases). DNA of the CDR3: TGCAGTGCTAGAAGACAGATTGAAGCTTTCTTT. It codes for CSARRQIEAFF.